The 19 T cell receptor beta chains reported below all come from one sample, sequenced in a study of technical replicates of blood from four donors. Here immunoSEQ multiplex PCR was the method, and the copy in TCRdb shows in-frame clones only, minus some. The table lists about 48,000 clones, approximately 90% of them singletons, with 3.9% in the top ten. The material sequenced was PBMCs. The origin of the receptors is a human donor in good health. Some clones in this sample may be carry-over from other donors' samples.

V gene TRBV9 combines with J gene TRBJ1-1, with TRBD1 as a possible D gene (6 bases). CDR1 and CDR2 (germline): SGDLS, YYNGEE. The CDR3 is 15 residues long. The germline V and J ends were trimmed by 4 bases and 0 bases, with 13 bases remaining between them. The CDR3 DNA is TGTGCCAGCAGCAAACTAGGACAGATGAACACTGAAGCTTTCTTT. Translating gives CASSKLGQMNTEAFF.

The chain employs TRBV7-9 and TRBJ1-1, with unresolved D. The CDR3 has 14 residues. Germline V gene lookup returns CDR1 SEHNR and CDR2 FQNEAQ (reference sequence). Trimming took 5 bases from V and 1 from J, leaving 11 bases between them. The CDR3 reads CASSPSSTNTEAFF. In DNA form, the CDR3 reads TGTGCCAGCAGCCCATCGAGCACGAACACTGAAGCTTTCTTT.

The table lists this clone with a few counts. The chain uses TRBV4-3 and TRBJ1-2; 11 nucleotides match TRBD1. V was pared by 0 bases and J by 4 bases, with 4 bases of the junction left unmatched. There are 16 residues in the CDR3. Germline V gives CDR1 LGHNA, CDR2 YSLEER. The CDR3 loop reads CASSQDRTGGAYGYTF. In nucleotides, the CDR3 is TGCGCCAGCAGCCAAGATCGGACAGGGGGCGCCTATGGCTACACCTTC.

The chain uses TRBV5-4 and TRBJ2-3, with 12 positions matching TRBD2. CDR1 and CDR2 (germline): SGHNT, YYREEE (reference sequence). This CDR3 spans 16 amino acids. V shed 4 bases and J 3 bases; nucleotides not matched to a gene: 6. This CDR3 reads CASSDGLAGSTDTQYF. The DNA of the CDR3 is TGTGCCAGCAGCGACGGACTAGCGGGGTCGACAGATACGCAGTATTTT.

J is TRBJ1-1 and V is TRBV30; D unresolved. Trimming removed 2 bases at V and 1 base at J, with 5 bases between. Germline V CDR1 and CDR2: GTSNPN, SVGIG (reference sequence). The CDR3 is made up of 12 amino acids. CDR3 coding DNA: TGTGCCTGGAGTCAAAAGAACACTGAAGCTTTCTTT. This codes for CAWSQKNTEAFF.

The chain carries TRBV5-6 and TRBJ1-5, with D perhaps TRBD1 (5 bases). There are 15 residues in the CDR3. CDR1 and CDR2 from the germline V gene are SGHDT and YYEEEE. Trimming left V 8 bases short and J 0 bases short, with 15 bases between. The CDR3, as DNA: TGTGCCAGTATGCGGGGCAGTCCTAGCAATCAGCCCCAGCATTTT. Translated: CASMRGSPSNQPQHF.

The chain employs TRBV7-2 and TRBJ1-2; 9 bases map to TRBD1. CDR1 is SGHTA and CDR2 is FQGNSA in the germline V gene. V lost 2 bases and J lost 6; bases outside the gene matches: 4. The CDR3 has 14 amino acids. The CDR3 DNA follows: TGTGCCAGCAGCTTATATCGACAGGGGGATGGCTACACCTTC. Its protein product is CASSLYRQGDGYTF.

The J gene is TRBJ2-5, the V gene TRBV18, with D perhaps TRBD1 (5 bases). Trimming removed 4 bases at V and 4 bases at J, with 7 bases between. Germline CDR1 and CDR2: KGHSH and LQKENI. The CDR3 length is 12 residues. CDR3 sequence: CASSRGGETQYF. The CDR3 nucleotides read TGTGCCAGCTCACGGGGCGGAGAGACCCAGTACTTC. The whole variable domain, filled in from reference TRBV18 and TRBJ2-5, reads NAGVMQNPRHLVRRRGQEARLRCSPMKGHSHVYWYRQLPEEGLKFMVYLQKENIIDESGMPKERFSAEFPKEGPSILRIQQVVRGDSAAYFCASSRGGETQYFGPGTRLLVL.

CDR3 DNA sequence: TGTGCCAGCCTGCCCCCGGGACAGGCGAACACTGAAGCTTTCTTT. It translates to CASLPPGQANTEAFF. This rearrangement joins TRBV19 to TRBJ1-1; 8 bases are a match to TRBD1. Germline V gene sequence: CDR1 LNHDA, CDR2 SQIVND (reference sequence). Trimming took 9 bases from V and 1 from J; bases not matched to a gene: 10. The CDR3 is made up of 15 amino acids.

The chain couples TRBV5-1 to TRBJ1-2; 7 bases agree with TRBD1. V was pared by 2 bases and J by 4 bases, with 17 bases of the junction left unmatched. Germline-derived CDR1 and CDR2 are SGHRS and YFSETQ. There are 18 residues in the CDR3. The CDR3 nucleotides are TGCGCCAGCAGCTTACAAGCTCCGGGACAGATCTTCGGCTATGGCTACACCTTC. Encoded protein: CASSLQAPGQIFGYGYTF.

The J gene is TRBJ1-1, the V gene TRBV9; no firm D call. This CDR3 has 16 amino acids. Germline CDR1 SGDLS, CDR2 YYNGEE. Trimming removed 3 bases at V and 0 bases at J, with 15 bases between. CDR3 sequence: CASSAEATSLNTEAFF. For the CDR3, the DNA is TGTGCCAGCAGCGCGGAGGCCACTTCTCTGAACACTGAAGCTTTCTTT. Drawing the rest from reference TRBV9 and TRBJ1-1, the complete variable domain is DSGVTQTPKHLITATGQRVTLRCSPRSGDLSVYWYQQSLDQGLQFLIQYYNGEERAKGNILERFSAQQFPDLHSELNLSSLELGDSALYFCASSAEATSLNTEAFFGQGTRLTVV.

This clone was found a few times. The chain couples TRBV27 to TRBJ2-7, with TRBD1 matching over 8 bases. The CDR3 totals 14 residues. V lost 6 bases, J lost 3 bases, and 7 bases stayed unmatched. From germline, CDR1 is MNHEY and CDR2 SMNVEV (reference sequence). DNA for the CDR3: TGTGCCAGCAGGCCCGGACAGGGCAGCTACGAGCAGTACTTC. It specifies CASRPGQGSYEQYF.

The CDR3 spells CASSRSTETNYGYTF. Here the CDR3 DNA reads TGTGCCAGCAGCAGATCGACAGAGACTAACTATGGCTACACCTTC. The rearrangement links TRBV4-2 to TRBJ1-2, with D perhaps TRBD1 (5 bases). CDR1 LGHNA and CDR2 YNFKEQ come from the germline V gene. The CDR3 is 15 amino acids. Trimming shortened V by 5 bases and J by 0 bases, and 13 bases separated the two germline ends.

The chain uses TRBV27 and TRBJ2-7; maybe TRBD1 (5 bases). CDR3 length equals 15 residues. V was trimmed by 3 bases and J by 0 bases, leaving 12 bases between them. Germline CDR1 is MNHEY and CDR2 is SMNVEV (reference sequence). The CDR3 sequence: CASSLGRFSSYEQYF. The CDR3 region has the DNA TGTGCCAGCAGTTTGGGGCGGTTTAGCTCCTACGAGCAGTACTTC.

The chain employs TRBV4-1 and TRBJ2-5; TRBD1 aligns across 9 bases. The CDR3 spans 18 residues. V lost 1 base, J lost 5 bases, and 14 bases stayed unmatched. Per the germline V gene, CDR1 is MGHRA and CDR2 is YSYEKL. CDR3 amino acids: CASSQGGTGNRVLETQYF. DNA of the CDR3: TGCGCCAGCAGCCAAGGAGGGACAGGGAATCGCGTTTTGGAGACCCAGTACTTC.

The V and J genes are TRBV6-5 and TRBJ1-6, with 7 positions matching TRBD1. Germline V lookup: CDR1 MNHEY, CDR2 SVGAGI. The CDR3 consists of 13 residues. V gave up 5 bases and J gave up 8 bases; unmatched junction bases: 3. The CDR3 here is CASSPGTDSPLHF. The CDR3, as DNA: TGTGCCAGCAGTCCCGGGACAGATTCACCCCTCCACTTT.

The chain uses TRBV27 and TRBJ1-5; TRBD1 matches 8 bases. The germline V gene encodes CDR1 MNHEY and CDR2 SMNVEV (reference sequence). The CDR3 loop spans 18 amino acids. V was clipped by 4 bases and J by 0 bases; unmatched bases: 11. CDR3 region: CASSSGRGPLNSNQPQHF. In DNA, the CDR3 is TGTGCCAGCAGTTCTGGCAGGGGGCCACTAAATAGCAATCAGCCCCAGCATTTT.

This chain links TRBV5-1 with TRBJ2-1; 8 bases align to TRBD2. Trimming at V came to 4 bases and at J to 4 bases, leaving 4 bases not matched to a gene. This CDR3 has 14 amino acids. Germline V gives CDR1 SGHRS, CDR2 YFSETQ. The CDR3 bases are TGCGCCAGCAGCCCCGGGGGGGGGTACAATGAGCAGTTCTTC. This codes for CASSPGGGYNEQFF.

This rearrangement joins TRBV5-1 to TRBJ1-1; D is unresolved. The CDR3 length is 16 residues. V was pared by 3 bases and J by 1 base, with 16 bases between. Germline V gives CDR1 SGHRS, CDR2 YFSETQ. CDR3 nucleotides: TGCGCCAGCAGCTGGTCAGGAGGGATGGAGAACACTGAAGCTTTCTTT. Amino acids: CASSWSGGMENTEAFF.